This is a list of T cell receptor beta chains from one sample in a study of T cells during gluten challenge in celiac disease. TCRdb recomputed calls from the single-cell sequencing reads with MiXCR, one row per CDR3 protein. The sample yields about 190 distinct CDR3 sequences, around 35% seen once. The input for sequencing was gluten-specific CD4+ T cells sorted from blood using tetramers, taken at baseline or on day 6, 14 or 28 of gluten challenge (not recorded which). These receptors were collected from a female donor with celiac disease. Both conserved end residues are part of each CDR3. A D gene is named only where the DNA matches it firmly. Some rows mark clone size as missing; the rest say once, few, many or name a class of expanded clone.

v_gene: TRBV5-6; j_gene: TRBJ1-3; abundance: .; d_gene: .; CDR3nt: TGTGCCAGCAGCCATAGGACAGAATACTCTGGAAACACCATATATTTT; CDR3aa: CASSHRTEYSGNTIYF
v_gene: TRBV5-1; j_gene: TRBJ2-3; abundance: .; d_gene: TRBD2; CDR3nt: TGCGCCAGCAGCTTGCTTACTAGCGGTCCAGATACGCAGTATTTT; CDR3aa: CASSLLTSGPDTQYF
v_gene: TRBV14; j_gene: TRBJ2-2; abundance: large; d_gene: TRBD2; CDR3nt: TGTGCCAGCAGCATGATAGCGGGAGGGAAGCTGTTTTTT; CDR3aa: CASSMIAGGKLFF
v_gene: TRBV19; j_gene: TRBJ1-6; abundance: .; d_gene: TRBD1; CDR3nt: TGTGCCAGTGTACCGGGACAGCTAAATTCACCCCTCCACTTT; CDR3aa: CASVPGQLNSPLHF
v_gene: TRBV29-1; j_gene: TRBJ2-7; abundance: .; d_gene: TRBD2; CDR3nt: TGCAGCTCCCGACTAGCGGGGACGGGCGAGCAGTACTTC; CDR3aa: CSSRLAGTGEQYF
v_gene: TRBV5-1; j_gene: TRBJ2-1; abundance: large; d_gene: .; CDR3nt: TGCGCCAGCAGCTTTGGGGCGGGGTGGGACAATGAGCAGTTCTTC; CDR3aa: CASSFGAGWDNEQFF
v_gene: TRBV11-2; j_gene: TRBJ2-5; abundance: .; d_gene: .; CDR3nt: TGTGCCAGCAGCACGACAGCCCAAGAGACCCAGTACTTC; CDR3aa: CASSTTAQETQYF
v_gene: TRBV5-1; j_gene: TRBJ2-3; abundance: .; d_gene: .; CDR3nt: TGCGCCAGCAGCACAGGGATCCGCACAGATACGCAGTATTTT; CDR3aa: CASSTGIRTDTQYF
v_gene: TRBV29-1; j_gene: TRBJ2-5; abundance: hyperexpanded; d_gene: TRBD1; CDR3nt: TGCAGCGTTGCGACAGGGTGGGAGACCCAGTACTTC; CDR3aa: CSVATGWETQYF
v_gene: TRBV10-1; j_gene: TRBJ1-5; abundance: large; d_gene: .; CDR3nt: TGCGCCAGCAGCCTAGACAGCAATCAGCCCCAGCATTTT; CDR3aa: CASSLDSNQPQHF
v_gene: TRBV7-8; j_gene: TRBJ2-1; abundance: large; d_gene: .; CDR3nt: TGTGCCAGCAGCTTCGTGGTGGGAGAAACGATCTTC; CDR3aa: CASSFVVGETIF
v_gene: TRBV20-1; j_gene: TRBJ1-2; abundance: hyperexpanded; d_gene: .; CDR3nt: TGCAGTGCTAGAGTCAGCATGCTGAGTGGCTACACCTTC; CDR3aa: CSARVSMLSGYTF
v_gene: TRBV4-2; j_gene: TRBJ1-4; abundance: hyperexpanded; d_gene: .; CDR3nt: TGTGCCAGCAGCCAAGATCAGGCATCTCCGTGGCGAAATGAAAAACTGTTTTTT; CDR3aa: CASSQDQASPWRNEKLFF
v_gene: TRBV6-4; j_gene: TRBJ2-3; abundance: hyperexpanded; d_gene: TRBD2; CDR3nt: TGTGCCAGCAGTGACTCGAGCGGGAGGGCCGGCACAGATACGCAGTATTTT; CDR3aa: CASSDSSGRAGTDTQYF
v_gene: TRBV19; j_gene: TRBJ2-2; abundance: few; d_gene: .; CDR3nt: TGTGCCAGTAGCCAAACTAGTTTCGGGGAGCTGTTTTTT; CDR3aa: CASSQTSFGELFF
v_gene: TRBV6-5; j_gene: TRBJ2-7; abundance: .; d_gene: .; CDR3nt: TGTGCCAGTGGTTATTACTACGAGCAGTACTTC; CDR3aa: CASGYYYEQYF